This T cell receptor beta chain was recorded in a study of blood T cell repertoires in COVID-19. Trimming removed 1 base at V and 3 bases at J, with 9 bases between. This CDR3 has 14 residues. The germline gives CDR1 LNHNV, CDR2 YYDKDF (reference sequence). How the authors handled the data: Estimated nucleated cell counts came from reference gene primer amplification. The data were produced by immunoSEQ multiplex PCR, yet TCRdb's version contains in-frame clones alone and is incomplete. V and J calls and clone size are copied from that table; D and trimming were computed from the DNA. The sample lists 270,000 or so clones, about four fifths occurring once.

The sample comprised peripheral blood. The V gene is TRBV15, the J gene TRBJ1-1; tentative D call: TRBD1 (5 bases). The receptor was isolated from a woman aged 55-75 years with active or convalescent COVID-19. In nucleotides, the CDR3 is TGTGCCACCAGCAGAGGGGGCTTCTACACTGAAGCTTTCTTT. It is translated as CATSRGGFYTEAFF. Supplemented by reference TRBV15 and TRBJ1-1, the full variable domain reads DAMVIQNPRYQVTQFGKPVTLSCSQTLNHNVMYWYQQKSSQAPKLLFHYYDKDFNNEADTPDNFQSRRPNTSFCFLDIRSPGLGDTAMYLCATSRGGFYTEAFFGQGTRLTVV.